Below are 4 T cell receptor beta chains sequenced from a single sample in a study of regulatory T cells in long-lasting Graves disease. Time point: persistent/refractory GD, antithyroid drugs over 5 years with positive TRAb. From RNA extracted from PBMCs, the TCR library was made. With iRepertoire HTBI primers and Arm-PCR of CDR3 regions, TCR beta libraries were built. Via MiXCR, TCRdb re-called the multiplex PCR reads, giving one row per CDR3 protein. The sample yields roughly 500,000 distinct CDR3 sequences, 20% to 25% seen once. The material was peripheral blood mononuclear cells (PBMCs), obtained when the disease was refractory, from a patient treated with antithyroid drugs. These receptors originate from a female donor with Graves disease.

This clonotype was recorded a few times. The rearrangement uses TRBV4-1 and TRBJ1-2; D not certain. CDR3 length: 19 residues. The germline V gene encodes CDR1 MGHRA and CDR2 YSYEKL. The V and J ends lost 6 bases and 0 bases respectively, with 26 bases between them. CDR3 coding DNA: TGCGCCAGCAGTCCCGGGCCGACTAACCCTTTCCGAGCTAACTATGGCTACACCTTC. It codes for CASSPGPTNPFRANYGYTF.

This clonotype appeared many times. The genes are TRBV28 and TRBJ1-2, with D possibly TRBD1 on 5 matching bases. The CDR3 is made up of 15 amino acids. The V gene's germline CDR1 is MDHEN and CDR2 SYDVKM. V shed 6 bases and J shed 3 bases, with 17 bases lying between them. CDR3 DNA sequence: TGTGCCAGCAGCCCTTATACTGGGACTCACTATGGCTACACCTTC. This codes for CASSPYTGTHYGYTF.

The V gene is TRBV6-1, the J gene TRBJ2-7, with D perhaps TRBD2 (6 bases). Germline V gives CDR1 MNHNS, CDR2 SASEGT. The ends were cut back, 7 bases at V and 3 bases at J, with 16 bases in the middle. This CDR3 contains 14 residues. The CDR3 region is CASTMGGGDYEQYF. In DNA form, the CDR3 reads TGTGCCAGCACCATGGGAGGAGGGGACTACGAGCAGTACTTC.

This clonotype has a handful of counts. The CDR3, as DNA: TGCAGTGGGGTCCGTGGTAACACTGAAGCTTTCTTT. Amino acids: CSGVRGNTEAFF. This chain links TRBV20-1 with TRBJ1-1, with no clear D. The CDR3 covers 12 residues. The V gene lost 7 bases and the J gene lost 2 bases, with 11 bases spanning the gap. CDR1 and CDR2 from the germline V gene are DFQATT and SNEGSKA (reference sequence).